These 27 T cell receptor beta chains originate from one sample sequenced in a study of blood T cell repertoires in COVID-19. Profiled with immunoSEQ multiplex PCR; TCRdb holds only in-frame clones, not every one. The sample lists 650,000 to 800,000 clones, 70% to 90% seen once, with roughly 0.26% in the top ten. Sequencing input: peripheral blood. Receptor source: a woman aged 18-29 years with acute or convalescent COVID-19.

The chain couples TRBV15 to TRBJ2-1; D gene uncertain. With 6 bases removed from V and 8 bases from J, the gap between germline ends came to 14 bases. The CDR3 is 13 residues long. The germline V gene has CDR1 LNHNV and CDR2 YYDKDF (reference sequence). The CDR3 nucleotides read TGTGCCACCAGTAGCCATCGGTCGGATGAGCAGTTCTTC. Protein sequence: CATSSHRSDEQFF.

V usage is TRBV4-1 and J usage is TRBJ1-2; no definite D call. CDR1 and CDR2 (germline): MGHRA, YSYEKL. Trimming stripped 1 base from V and 4 bases from J, with 13 bases between. The CDR3 runs 15 residues. This CDR3 is CASSQVEYGSYGYTF. As DNA, the CDR3 is TGCGCCAGCAGCCAAGTCGAGTACGGTTCCTATGGCTACACCTTC.

This sequence joins TRBV24-1 and TRBJ2-5, with TRBD1 matching 8 bases. Trimming took 4 bases from V and 5 from J; bases not matched to a gene: 5. Germline values: CDR1 KGHDR, CDR2 SFDVKD. There are 14 residues in the CDR3. The CDR3 is CATSDGQGGETQYF. CDR3 DNA sequence: TGTGCCACCAGTGACGGACAGGGTGGGGAGACCCAGTACTTC.

The chain has TRBV27 and TRBJ1-4, with 7 bases matching TRBD1. The germline V gene has CDR1 MNHEY and CDR2 SMNVEV (reference sequence). V dropped 4 bases and J dropped 7; count of bases not matched to a gene: 9. The CDR3 has 15 amino acids. CDR3: CASSYKQGFGEKLFF. The DNA of the CDR3 is TGTGCCAGCAGTTACAAACAGGGGTTTGGTGAAAAACTGTTTTTT. Using reference TRBV27 and TRBJ1-4 for the parts outside the CDR3, the full variable domain is EAQVTQNPRYLITVTGKKLTVTCSQNMNHEYMSWYRQDPGLGLRQIYYSMNVEVTDKGDVPEGYKVSRKEKRNFPLILESPSPNQTSLYFCASSYKQGFGEKLFFGSGTQLSVL.

The chain recombines TRBV11-1 with TRBJ1-1, with D perhaps TRBD1 (6 bases). The V end lost 3 bases, the J end lost 0 bases, and 14 bases lay between the germline ends. Looked up from germline, CDR1 is SGHAT and CDR2 is FQDESV (reference sequence). The CDR3 runs 16 residues. CDR3 in amino acids: CASSFSRDTMNTEAFF. CDR3 in DNA: TGTGCCAGCAGCTTCAGCAGGGACACCATGAACACTGAAGCTTTCTTT. Full variable domain (rest looked up from reference TRBV11-1 and TRBJ1-1): EAEVAQSPRYKITEKSQAVAFWCDPISGHATLYWYRQILGQGPELLVQFQDESVVDDSQLPKDRFSAERLKGVDSTLKIQPAELGDSAMYLCASSFSRDTMNTEAFFGQGTRLTVV.

The rearrangement uses TRBV25-1 and TRBJ2-3; D is perhaps TRBD1 (6 bases). Germline-derived CDR1 and CDR2 are MGHDK and SYGVNS. V shed 2 bases and J shed 0 bases, with 9 bases lying between them. The CDR3 has 15 amino acids. DNA for the CDR3: TGTGCCAGCAGTGAAACACAGGGCAGCACAGATACGCAGTATTTT. This sequence encodes CASSETQGSTDTQYF.

The chain combines TRBV9 with TRBJ1-2; D unresolved. This CDR3 spans 15 amino acids. V was clipped by 4 bases and J by 1 base, with 14 bases between them. CDR1 and CDR2 (germline): SGDLS, YYNGEE. The DNA for the CDR3 is TGTGCCAGCAGCCGTGGGGAGCCCGTTAACTATGGCTACACCTTC. It yields the protein CASSRGEPVNYGYTF.

CDR3 loop: CASSYLGQGESYGYTF. CDR3 nucleotides: TGTGCCAGCAGTTACCTTGGACAGGGGGAGAGCTATGGCTACACCTTC. This sequence joins TRBV6-5 and TRBJ1-2; 10 nucleotides agree with TRBD1. The CDR3 length is 16 residues. V dropped 2 bases and J dropped 4; count of bases not matched to a gene: 7. The germline V gene encodes CDR1 MNHEY and CDR2 SVGAGI.

This chain uses TRBV4-1 with TRBJ2-7; 10 nucleotides agree with TRBD1. The germline V gene has CDR1 MGHRA and CDR2 YSYEKL. The CDR3 is made up of 16 amino acids. V gave up 1 base and J gave up 2 bases; unmatched junction bases: 5. DNA of the CDR3: TGCGCCAGCAGCCAAGTATACGGGACAGGGGCCTACGAGCAGTACTTC. This encodes CASSQVYGTGAYEQYF.

Only one count was recorded for this clone. The rearrangement links TRBV27 to TRBJ1-2; D perhaps matches TRBD1 (5 bases). The CDR3 is 15 amino acids. Germline-derived CDR1 and CDR2 are MNHEY and SMNVEV (reference sequence). V dropped 3 bases and J dropped 6 bases, with 17 bases sitting between them. CDR3 nucleotides: TGTGCCAGCAGTTTTAGGGCCGGGCAGGGTCATGGCTACACCTTC. It codes for CASSFRAGQGHGYTF.

The chain uses TRBV9 and TRBJ1-1, with 9 bases aligning to TRBD1. V was pared by 4 bases and J by 5 bases, with 12 bases of the junction left unmatched. This CDR3 has 16 residues. The V gene's germline CDR1 is SGDLS and CDR2 YYNGEE. CDR3 in DNA: TGTGCCAGCAGCAAACGGGACAGGGATTTGCGGACTGAAGCTTTCTTT. This sequence encodes CASSKRDRDLRTEAFF.

This chain links TRBV2 with TRBJ1-2; D not certain. Trimming left V 5 bases short and J 2 bases short, with 9 bases between. The germline V gene encodes CDR1 SNHLY and CDR2 FYNNEI. The length of the CDR3 is 13 residues. This CDR3 reads CASSNRLNYGYTF. The CDR3 DNA reads TGTGCCAGCAGTAACAGACTAAACTATGGCTACACCTTC. The full variable domain, with the rest looked up from reference TRBV2 and TRBJ1-2, is EPEVTQTPSHQVTQMGQEVILRCVPISNHLYFYWYRQILGQKVEFLVSFYNNEISEKSEIFDDQFSVERPDGSNFTLKIRSTKLEDSAMYFCASSNRLNYGYTFGSGTRLTVV.

The CDR3 DNA follows: TGTGCCAGCGGGGCCGGGAATGAGCAGTTCTTC. It specifies CASGAGNEQFF. The chain joins TRBV13 to TRBJ2-1, with D possibly matching TRBD1 (5 bases). V was shortened by 8 bases and J by 7 bases, with 9 bases between the two germline ends. CDR1 is PRHDT, CDR2 FYEKMQ, per germline (reference sequence). The CDR3 extends over 11 amino acids.

This clone was observed a few times. The chain carries TRBV9 and TRBJ2-1; D not resolved. The CDR3 runs 13 residues. Germline V gene lookup returns CDR1 SGDLS and CDR2 YYNGEE. V lost 0 bases and J 15 bases, leaving 16 bases between the germline ends. CDR3 amino acids: CASSVDLSAPAFF. CDR3 in DNA: TGTGCCAGCAGCGTAGATTTGAGCGCCCCTGCGTTCTTC.

This chain uses TRBV5-8 with TRBJ1-4; D might be TRBD1 (6 bases). V lost 4 bases and J 2 bases, leaving 12 bases between the germline ends. In germline, CDR1 is SGHTS, CDR2 YDEGEE. The CDR3 spans 15 residues. The CDR3 loop reads CASSPGGGTNEKLFF. CDR3 DNA sequence: TGTGCCAGCAGCCCGGGAGGGGGGACTAATGAAAAACTGTTTTTT.

The chain uses TRBV7-9 and TRBJ1-2; no firm D call. Germline CDR1 and CDR2: SEHNR and FQNEAQ (reference sequence). The length of the CDR3 is 12 residues. The V gene lost 2 bases and the J gene lost 8 bases, with 9 bases spanning the gap. DNA for the CDR3: TGTGCCAGCAGCTTAACTAAAGGCGGCTACACCTTC. Protein product: CASSLTKGGYTF.

The chain has TRBV27 and TRBJ1-2, with TRBD1 matching 8 bases. The CDR3 runs 15 residues. Looked up from germline, CDR1 is MNHEY and CDR2 is SMNVEV (reference sequence). V dropped 5 bases and J dropped 2; count of bases not matched to a gene: 7. The CDR3 DNA is TGTGCCAGCAGTCCAAGGACAGGGAGAAACTATGGCTACACCTTC. Translating gives CASSPRTGRNYGYTF.

About this clone itself: Other DNA sequences of this sample code for an identical CDR3. The chain carries TRBV5-1 and TRBJ1-1; D is undetermined. V was cut by 5 bases and J by 3 bases, with 8 bases left in between. From germline, CDR1 is SGHRS and CDR2 YFSETQ. The CDR3 is 12 amino acids. CDR3 region: CASRGGDTEAFF. CDR3 bases: TGCGCCAGCAGGGGAGGAGACACTGAAGCTTTCTTT.

The chain combines TRBV6-5 with TRBJ1-1; D is unresolved. The V and J ends lost 5 bases and 4 bases respectively, with 14 bases between them. The CDR3 extends over 14 amino acids. Germline V gene data show CDR1 as MNHEY and CDR2 as SVGAGI. CDR3 region: CASSNGREGTEAFF. As DNA, the CDR3 is TGTGCCAGCAGTAATGGGAGAGAGGGCACTGAAGCTTTCTTT.

This chain joins TRBV27 and TRBJ2-7; 7 bases are a match to TRBD1. Germline CDR1 is MNHEY and CDR2 is SMNVEV (reference sequence). V shed 7 bases, J shed 2 bases, and the junction held 8 bases outside the gene matches. The CDR3 has 14 residues. Here the CDR3 reads CASKPGQATYEQYF. CDR3 nucleotides: TGTGCCAGCAAACCCGGACAGGCAACCTACGAGCAGTACTTC.

This chain links TRBV10-3 with TRBJ2-2; 9 bases are shared with TRBD1. After removal of 10 bases from V and 7 bases from J, the junction contained 7 bases not matched to a gene. The CDR3 is 13 residues long. CDR1 is ENHRY and CDR2 is SYGVKD in the germline V gene. Here the CDR3 reads CATGTGNRGELFF. CDR3 nucleotide sequence: TGTGCCACAGGGACAGGGAATCGCGGGGAGCTGTTTTTT.

This chain uses TRBV5-5 with TRBJ1-4; D perhaps matches TRBD1 (5 bases). Germline CDR1 and CDR2: SGHKS and YYEKEE (reference sequence). V was shortened by 1 base and J by 2 bases, with 9 bases between the two germline ends. The CDR3 runs to 15 residues. The CDR3 DNA reads TGTGCCAGCAGCTTGCTCTGGGGCACTAATGAAAAACTGTTTTTT. Its translation: CASSLLWGTNEKLFF.

This clone came up once. V usage is TRBV7-3 and J usage is TRBJ2-3, with 8 bases aligning to TRBD2. This CDR3 spans 16 amino acids. The V gene end was trimmed by 5 bases and the J gene end by 5 bases; junction bases not matched to a gene: 12. Germline CDR1 is SGHTA and CDR2 is FQGTGA. The CDR3 DNA follows: TGTGCCAGCAGCCCAGGGACCGGACTAGCTGGAGATACGCAGTATTTT. Translation: CASSPGTGLAGDTQYF.

The V and J genes are TRBV4-2 and TRBJ1-2; unclear D gene. CDR1 is LGHNA and CDR2 is YNFKEQ in the germline V gene. V was clipped by 0 bases and J by 0 bases, with 8 bases between them. The CDR3 loop spans 15 amino acids. DNA for the CDR3: TGTGCCAGCAGCCAAGAGCAGGTAGCTAACTATGGCTACACCTTC. This codes for CASSQEQVANYGYTF.

V usage is TRBV28 and J usage is TRBJ1-5; D is unclear. Trimming pared 6 bases from V and 1 base from J, leaving 16 bases between. The CDR3 spans 16 residues. CDR1 and CDR2 (germline): MDHEN, SYDVKM. This CDR3 is CASSRAAYGSNQPQHF. The CDR3 DNA sequence: TGTGCCAGCAGCCGCGCGGCTTACGGGAGCAATCAGCCCCAGCATTTT.

The V and J genes are TRBV27 and TRBJ2-2; 10 bases map to TRBD2. Per germline, CDR1 MNHEY and CDR2 SMNVEV (reference sequence). CDR3 size: 15 residues. The junction had 6 bases not matched to a gene; V was cut back by 5 bases and J by 6 bases. The CDR3 reads CASSRAGGPPGELFF. In DNA, the CDR3 is TGTGCCAGCAGTAGAGCGGGGGGGCCCCCCGGGGAGCTGTTTTTT.

The gene calls are TRBV2 and TRBJ1-2; no reliable D call. CDR3 length: 13 residues. Trimming stripped 2 bases from V and 5 bases from J, with 9 bases between. Per germline, CDR1 SNHLY and CDR2 FYNNEI. CDR3 DNA sequence: TGTGCCAGCAGTGAACAGGAATGGTATGGCTACACCTTC. This gives the protein CASSEQEWYGYTF.